Here is one T cell receptor beta chain with its context. Antigen: not known. The data originate from a study of T cells after yellow fever vaccination. Study-level results: Relatively few clonotypes were ones that appeared in both CD4 and CD8 compartments. The secondary response showed a weaker magnitude and a faster peak, day 5 versus 15.

From the 5' RACE reads, TCRdb called clonotypes with MiXCR, one entry per CDR3 protein. Of about 130,000 distinct CDR3 sequences in the sample, 8% to 10% were seen once. V lost 1 base, J lost 1 base, and 5 bases lay in between. Germline CDR1 is WNHNN and CDR2 is SYGVQD (reference sequence). The CDR3 runs to 13 residues. Here the sequenced sample was CD8+ T cells sorted from PBMCs, taken on the day of the yellow fever booster vaccination. The clonotype originates from a man aged 18 to 29 who received the YFV17D yellow fever vaccine. The rearrangement joins TRBV10-1 to TRBJ2-7; D is ambiguous. CDR3 bases: TGCGCCAGCAGTGAGTACAGTTCCTACGAGCAGTACTTC. This encodes CASSEYSSYEQYF.